Below are 30 T cell receptor beta chains sequenced from a single sample in a study of blood T cell repertoires in COVID-19 (TCRdb year 2020). The library was generated by the immunoSEQ multiplex PCR assay. Sourced from immuneACCESS, this table was stored by TCRdb with only in-frame sequences that have V and J called. A share of the clones is absent; for the studies checked, an unresolved V gene accounts for under half, and the remainder has no known explanation. The sample records 100,000 to 150,000 clones, approximately 87% of which are singletons. About 2% of the sample lies in the top ten. Sequencing input: peripheral blood. These receptors were taken from a man in his 70s with active COVID-19.

The chain is built from TRBV3-1 (or the pseudogene TRBV3-2) and TRBJ2-1; D ambiguous. In germline, CDR1 is LGHDT, CDR2 YNNKEL (reference sequence). This CDR3 has 11 amino acids. The V end was cut by 1 base, the J end by 10 bases, with 5 bases between. Here the CDR3 DNA reads TGTGCCAGCAGCCAAGGAGGAGAGCAGTTCTTC. It encodes CASSQGGEQFF.

This clone was observed a single time. V is TRBV28 and J is TRBJ2-5; 7 nucleotides line up with TRBD1. This CDR3 region has 16 residues. The germline V gene has CDR1 MDHEN and CDR2 SYDVKM. The junction had 13 bases not matched to a gene; V was cut back by 4 bases and J by 5 bases. The CDR3 DNA follows: TGTGCCAGCAGTTCAAGGGCCACAGGGGATGGGGAGACCCAGTACTTC. Amino acid sequence: CASSSRATGDGETQYF.

V is TRBV27 and J is TRBJ2-5; the D gene is possibly TRBD2 (7 bases). This CDR3 has 14 residues. Germline V gene sequence: CDR1 MNHEY, CDR2 SMNVEV (reference sequence). V lost 5 bases and J 5 bases, leaving 15 bases between the germline ends. Written as DNA, the CDR3 is TGTGCCAGCAGTCGAAACGGGGGGCGGGAGACCCAGTACTTC. Protein sequence: CASSRNGGRETQYF.

The chain couples TRBV5-1 to TRBJ2-1; 9 bases line up with TRBD2. The ends lost 4 bases at V and 4 bases at J; junction bases unmatched: 6. CDR1 and CDR2 from the germline V gene are SGHRS and YFSETQ. The CDR3 has 15 residues. DNA of the CDR3: TGCGCCAGCAGCCCCGGACTAGCGACATACAATGAGCAGTTCTTC. Translation: CASSPGLATYNEQFF.

The chain carries TRBV6-2 or TRBV6-3 and TRBJ2-1, with 7 bases matching TRBD2. The CDR3 is made up of 15 amino acids. The V and J ends lost 5 bases and 0 bases, in that order; junction bases with no gene match: 4. The germline V gene encodes CDR1 MNHEY and CDR2 SVGEGT. The CDR3 DNA is TGTGCCAGCAGTCCCCTAGCGGTCTCCTACAATGAGCAGTTCTTC. This encodes CASSPLAVSYNEQFF.

This chain links TRBV4-2 with TRBJ1-2; TRBD1 agrees at 7 bases. Germline V gene sequence: CDR1 LGHNA, CDR2 YNFKEQ. The CDR3 extends over 15 amino acids. J was trimmed by 6 bases and V by 4 bases; bases with no gene match: 11. CDR3 residues: CASSPRGPRIDGYTF. The CDR3 DNA is TGTGCCAGCAGCCCGAGGGGGCCCCGGATAGATGGCTACACCTTC.

This chain connects TRBV18 to TRBJ1-1, with 7 positions matching TRBD1. The trim removed 6 bases at V and 7 bases at J, leaving 8 bases unmatched. CDR1 is KGHSH and CDR2 is LQKENI in the germline V gene. The CDR3 runs to 13 residues. Here the CDR3 DNA reads TGTGCCAGCTCTCCGGTCCGGGACAGTGAAGCTTTCTTT. Translated, it gives CASSPVRDSEAFF.

The gene calls are TRBV2 and TRBJ1-2, with a weak D call TRBD1 (5 bases). V dropped 9 bases and J dropped 6 bases, with 20 bases sitting between them. CDR1 and CDR2 (germline): SNHLY, FYNNEI. The CDR3 loop spans 14 amino acids. CDR3: CASLPGLQAHGYTF. Written as DNA, the CDR3 is TGTGCCAGTTTACCGGGACTTCAAGCCCATGGCTACACCTTC.

The gene calls are TRBV19 and TRBJ1-3; D not resolved. Germline-derived CDR1 and CDR2 are LNHDA and SQIVND (reference sequence). The CDR3 extends over 15 amino acids. Trimming pared 3 bases from V and 1 base from J, leaving 10 bases between. In nucleotides, the CDR3 is TGTGCCAGTAGTATCACATCGGGTTCTGGAAACACCATATATTTT. Protein product: CASSITSGSGNTIYF.

This chain uses TRBV6-5 with TRBJ1-1; D is uncertain. This CDR3 comprises 14 residues. V lost 6 bases and J lost 0, with 11 bases in between. The germline gives CDR1 MNHEY, CDR2 SVGAGI. DNA for the CDR3: TGTGCCAGCAGAGGAGACTTTATGAACACTGAAGCTTTCTTT. Translated: CASRGDFMNTEAFF.

V usage is TRBV10-2 and J usage is TRBJ2-1, with D possibly TRBD2 on 5 matching bases. This CDR3 is 16 amino acids long. V dropped 10 bases and J dropped 0 bases, with 19 bases sitting between them. From germline, CDR1 is WSHSY and CDR2 SAAADI. The CDR3 loop is CATRSEVTYSYNEQFF. As DNA, the CDR3 is TGCGCCACCCGATCGGAGGTGACTTACTCCTACAATGAGCAGTTCTTC.

The J gene is TRBJ1-5, the V gene TRBV6-5, with TRBD1 matching over 7 bases. CDR1 and CDR2 (germline): MNHEY, SVGAGI. CDR3 length equals 15 residues. V lost 5 bases and J lost 1; bases outside the gene matches: 5. The CDR3 protein is CASSPRGASNQPQHF. The DNA of the CDR3 is TGTGCCAGCAGTCCCAGGGGGGCAAGCAATCAGCCCCAGCATTTT.

The V and J genes are TRBV7-3 and TRBJ2-3; 13 nucleotides align to TRBD2. J gave up 6 bases and V 5 bases, and 14 bases lay outside the gene matches. This CDR3 has 18 amino acids. Germline V lookup: CDR1 SGHTA, CDR2 FQGTGA. The CDR3 spells CASSLRTGLAGAKDTQYF. In DNA form, the CDR3 reads TGTGCCAGCAGCCTACGAACCGGACTAGCGGGAGCTAAGGATACGCAGTATTTT.

The chain carries TRBV7-2 and TRBJ2-4; 10 bases align to TRBD2. CDR1 is SGHTA and CDR2 is FQGNSA in the germline V gene. V lost 5 bases, J lost 2 bases, and 9 bases stayed unmatched. CDR3 length: 17 amino acids. The chain's CDR3 is CASSITLLAGTKNIQYF. The CDR3 coding sequence is TGTGCCAGCAGCATAACTTTACTAGCGGGGACCAAAAACATTCAGTACTTC.

The chain uses TRBV11-2 and TRBJ2-5; D may be TRBD2 (5 bases). Trimming took off 2 bases at V and 2 bases at J, with 15 bases between the two ends. The CDR3 is made up of 16 amino acids. From germline, CDR1 is SGHAT and CDR2 FQNNGV. The CDR3: CASSLRFADSQETQYF. The CDR3 DNA follows: TGTGCCAGCAGCTTACGTTTTGCGGACTCTCAAGAGACCCAGTACTTC.

This clone was observed a single time. The V gene is TRBV29-1, the J gene TRBJ1-1; TRBD1 is a possible D gene (5 bases). The CDR3 contains 13 residues. CDR1 and CDR2 (germline): SQVTM, ANQGSEA. V gave up 6 bases and J gave up 1 base, with 12 bases separating them. In DNA form, the CDR3 reads TGCAGCGTCGGTCTGACAGAGAACACTGAAGCTTTCTTT. Amino acids: CSVGLTENTEAFF. The whole variable domain, filled in from reference TRBV29-1 and TRBJ1-1, reads SAVISQKPSRDICQRGTSLTIQCQVDSQVTMMFWYRQQPGQSLTLIATANQGSEATYESGFVIDKFPISRPNLTFSTLTVSNMSPEDSSIYLCSVGLTENTEAFFGQGTRLTVV.

The gene calls are TRBV6-5 and TRBJ1-1; D not certain. Germline V gene sequence: CDR1 MNHEY, CDR2 SVGAGI. This CDR3 has 13 residues. V was pared by 6 bases and J by 6 bases, with 14 bases between. CDR3 protein: CASRTVSRAEAFF. The CDR3 nucleotides are TGTGCCAGCAGAACGGTTTCCCGGGCTGAAGCTTTCTTT.

This chain links TRBV28 with TRBJ1-5; D unclear. The CDR3 length is 14 residues. Per germline, CDR1 MDHEN and CDR2 SYDVKM. V lost 5 bases and J lost 6, with 14 bases in between. CDR3 protein: CASSPFGGLQPQHF. For the CDR3, the DNA is TGTGCCAGCAGTCCCTTCGGAGGACTTCAGCCCCAGCATTTT.

The J gene is TRBJ1-1, the V gene TRBV10-3; weak D call: TRBD1 (6 bases). V lost 2 bases, J lost 5 bases, and 9 bases lay in between. Germline CDR1 and CDR2: ENHRY and SYGVKD. The CDR3 runs 13 residues. CDR3 in amino acids: CAISERQETEAFF. The CDR3, as DNA: TGTGCCATCAGTGAGCGACAGGAAACTGAAGCTTTCTTT.

The chain combines TRBV28 with TRBJ2-3; possible D gene TRBD1, 6 bases. V was pared by 6 bases and J by 8 bases, with 21 bases between. CDR3 length: 15 amino acids. CDR1 and CDR2 from the germline V gene are MDHEN and SYDVKM. The CDR3 loop reads CASSEQGREYPTQYF. Written as DNA, the CDR3 is TGTGCCAGCAGCGAACAGGGTCGAGAGTACCCTACGCAGTATTTT.

The chain links TRBV7-9 to TRBJ2-1; 7 bases match TRBD1. With 1 base clipped from V and 5 bases from J, the junction kept 5 bases outside the gene matches. The germline CDR1 and CDR2 sequences are SEHNR and FQNEAQ (reference sequence). The CDR3 totals 15 residues. The CDR3 sequence: CASSLEPGQHNEQFF. The CDR3 nucleotides are TGTGCCAGCAGCTTAGAACCGGGACAGCACAATGAGCAGTTCTTC.

The CDR3: CASTTGGTGNTIYF. CDR3 nucleotides: TGTGCCAGCACTACAGGGGGCACGGGAAACACCATATATTTT. The J gene is TRBJ1-3, the V gene TRBV28, with 9 nucleotides matching TRBD1. V lost 7 bases and J lost 4; bases outside the gene matches: 5. This CDR3 contains 14 residues. Germline-derived CDR1 and CDR2 are MDHEN and SYDVKM. Drawing the rest from reference TRBV28 and TRBJ1-3, the complete variable domain is DVKVTQSSRYLVKRTGEKVFLECVQDMDHENMFWYRQDPGLGLRLIYFSYDVKMKEKGDIPEGYSVSREKKERFSLILESASTNQTSMYLCASTTGGTGNTIYFGEGSWLTVV.

The chain has TRBV25-1 and TRBJ1-1, with D unclear. V was cut by 3 bases and J by 1 base, with 9 bases left in between. Germline V lookup: CDR1 MGHDK, CDR2 SYGVNS. The CDR3 loop spans 14 amino acids. The CDR3 DNA sequence: TGTGCCAGCAGTGAGAGGGTAGGGAACACTGAAGCTTTCTTT. Residues: CASSERVGNTEAFF.

The chain has TRBV18 and TRBJ2-5, with 8 positions matching TRBD1. The V gene end was trimmed by 4 bases and the J gene end by 5 bases; junction bases not matched to a gene: 6. The CDR3 contains 14 residues. Germline CDR1 and CDR2: KGHSH and LQKENI. CDR3 coding DNA: TGTGCCAGCTCACTCGGACAGGGCGGGGAGACCCAGTACTTC. Its translation: CASSLGQGGETQYF. Variable domain in full (rest from reference TRBV18 and TRBJ2-5): NAGVMQNPRHLVRRRGQEARLRCSPMKGHSHVYWYRQLPEEGLKFMVYLQKENIIDESGMPKERFSAEFPKEGPSILRIQQVVRGDSAAYFCASSLGQGGETQYFGPGTRLLVL.

V and J are TRBV4-2 and TRBJ2-5; 9 nucleotides align to TRBD2. There are 15 residues in the CDR3. Germline V gene sequence: CDR1 LGHNA, CDR2 YNFKEQ. V gave up 5 bases and J gave up 5 bases; unmatched junction bases: 9. DNA of the CDR3: TGTGCCAGCAGCGTTCCGGGACTAGCAGGGGAGACCCAGTACTTC. Its protein product is CASSVPGLAGETQYF.

J is TRBJ1-4 and V is TRBV28; no clear D. The CDR3 runs to 14 residues. Trimming stripped 1 base from V and 4 bases from J, with 7 bases between. Germline V gene data show CDR1 as MDHEN and CDR2 as SYDVKM. The CDR3 DNA follows: TGTGCCAGCAGTTTATATCAGTTTAATGAAAAACTGTTTTTT. Protein product: CASSLYQFNEKLFF.

This rearrangement joins TRBV19 to TRBJ1-2; 7 bases line up with TRBD1. Germline lookup yields CDR1 LNHDA and CDR2 SQIVND (reference sequence). Germline trimming cut 3 bases from V and 5 bases from J; bases unmatched to any gene: 9. CDR3 length: 15 residues. CDR3 amino acids: CASSIRATGAYGYTF. The CDR3 DNA reads as TGTGCCAGTAGTATTCGCGCCACAGGGGCTTATGGCTACACCTTC.

The chain combines TRBV6-5 with TRBJ1-5; the D is unclear. The germline V and J ends were trimmed by 3 bases and 6 bases, with 12 bases remaining between them. Looked up from germline, CDR1 is MNHEY and CDR2 is SVGAGI. This CDR3 region has 14 residues. In nucleotides, the CDR3 is TGTGCCAGCAGTTATGCCCGGGGAGCTCAGCCCCAGCATTTT. Residues: CASSYARGAQPQHF.

CDR3 DNA: TGTGCCAGCAGCGTATGGGACAGGTCCTACGAGCAGTACTTC. Its translation is CASSVWDRSYEQYF. The V call is TRBV9, the J call TRBJ2-7; 8 bases line up with TRBD1. Losses at the gene ends were 1 base for V and 1 base for J; bases not matched to a gene: 1. Per germline, CDR1 SGDLS and CDR2 YYNGEE. The CDR3 covers 14 residues.

This clone has only one observation. In DNA, the CDR3 is TGCGCCAGCAGCTCCGCGGGACCCCAAGAGACCCAGTACTTC. This encodes CASSSAGPQETQYF. The chain combines TRBV5-1 with TRBJ2-5; a weak D match, TRBD2 (6 bases). Trimming left V 3 bases short and J 1 base short, with 10 bases between. CDR1 is SGHRS, CDR2 YFSETQ, per germline. The CDR3 consists of 14 residues.